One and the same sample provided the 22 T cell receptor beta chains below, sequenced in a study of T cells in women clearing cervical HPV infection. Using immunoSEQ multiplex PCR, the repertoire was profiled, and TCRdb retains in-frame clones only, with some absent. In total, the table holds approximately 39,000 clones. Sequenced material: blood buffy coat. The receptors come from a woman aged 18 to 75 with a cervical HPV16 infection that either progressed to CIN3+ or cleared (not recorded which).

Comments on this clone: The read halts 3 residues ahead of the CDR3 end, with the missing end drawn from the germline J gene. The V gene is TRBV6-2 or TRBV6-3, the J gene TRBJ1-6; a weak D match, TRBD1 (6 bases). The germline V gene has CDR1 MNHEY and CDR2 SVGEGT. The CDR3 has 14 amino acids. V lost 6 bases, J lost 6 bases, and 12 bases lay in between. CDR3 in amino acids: CASRPGTRNSPLHF. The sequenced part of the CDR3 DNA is TGTGCCAGCAGGCCCGGGACACGTAATTCACCC.

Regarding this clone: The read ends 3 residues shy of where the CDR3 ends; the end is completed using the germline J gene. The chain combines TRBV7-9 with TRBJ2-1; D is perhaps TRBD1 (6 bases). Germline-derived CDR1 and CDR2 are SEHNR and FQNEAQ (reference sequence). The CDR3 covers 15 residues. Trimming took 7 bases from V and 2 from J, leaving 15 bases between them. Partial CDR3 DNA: TGTGCCAGCAACCGGACGTACAGGGCCTACAATGAG. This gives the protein CASNRTYRAYNE. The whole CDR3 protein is CASNRTYRAYNEQFF.

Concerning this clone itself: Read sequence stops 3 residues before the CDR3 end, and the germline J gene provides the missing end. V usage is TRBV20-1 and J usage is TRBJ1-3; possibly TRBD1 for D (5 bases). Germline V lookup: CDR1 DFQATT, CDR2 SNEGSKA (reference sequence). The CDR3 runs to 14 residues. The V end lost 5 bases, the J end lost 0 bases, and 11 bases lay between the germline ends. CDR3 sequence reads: CSAPGGDSGNTIYF. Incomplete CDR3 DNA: TGCAGTGCTCCCGGAGGGGACTCTGGAAACACC.

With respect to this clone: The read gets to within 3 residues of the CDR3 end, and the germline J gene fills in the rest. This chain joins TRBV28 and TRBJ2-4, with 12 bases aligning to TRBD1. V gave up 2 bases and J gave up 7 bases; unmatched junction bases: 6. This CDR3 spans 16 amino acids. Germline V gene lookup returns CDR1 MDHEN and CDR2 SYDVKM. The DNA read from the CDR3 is TGTGCCAGCAGTTTAGGCGGGACAGGGGGCGTGAACATT. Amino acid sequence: CASSLGGTGGVNI. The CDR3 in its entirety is CASSLGGTGGVNIQYF.

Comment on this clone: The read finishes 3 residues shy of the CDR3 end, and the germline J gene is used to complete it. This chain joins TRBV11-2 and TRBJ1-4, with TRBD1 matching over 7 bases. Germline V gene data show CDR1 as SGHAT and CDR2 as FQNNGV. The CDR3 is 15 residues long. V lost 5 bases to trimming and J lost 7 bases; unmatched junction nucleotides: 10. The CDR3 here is CASSPRQGRGEKLFF. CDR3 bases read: TGTGCCAGCAGCCCCCGACAGGGCCGGGGTGAAAAA.

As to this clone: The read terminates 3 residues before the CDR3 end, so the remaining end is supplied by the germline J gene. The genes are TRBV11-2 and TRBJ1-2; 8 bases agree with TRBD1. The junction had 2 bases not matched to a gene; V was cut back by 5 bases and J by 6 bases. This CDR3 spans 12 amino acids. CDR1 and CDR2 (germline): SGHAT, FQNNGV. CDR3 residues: CASSPTGDGYTF. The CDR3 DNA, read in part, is TGTGCCAGCAGCCCGACAGGGGATGGC. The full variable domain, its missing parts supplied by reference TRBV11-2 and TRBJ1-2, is EAGVAQSPRYKIIEKRQSVAFWCNPISGHATLYWYQQILGQGPKLLIQFQNNGVVDDSQLPKDRFSAERLKGVDSTLKIQPAKLEDSAVYLCASSPTGDGYTFGSGTRLTVV.

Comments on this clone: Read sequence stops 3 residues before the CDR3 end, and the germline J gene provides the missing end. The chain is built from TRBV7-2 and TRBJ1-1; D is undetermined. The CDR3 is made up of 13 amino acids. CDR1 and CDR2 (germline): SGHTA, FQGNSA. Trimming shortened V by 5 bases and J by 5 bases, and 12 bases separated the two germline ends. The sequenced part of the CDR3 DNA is TGTGCCAGCAGCAAAGGGTCGTGGACTGAA. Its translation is CASSKGSWTE. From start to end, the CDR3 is CASSKGSWTEAFF.

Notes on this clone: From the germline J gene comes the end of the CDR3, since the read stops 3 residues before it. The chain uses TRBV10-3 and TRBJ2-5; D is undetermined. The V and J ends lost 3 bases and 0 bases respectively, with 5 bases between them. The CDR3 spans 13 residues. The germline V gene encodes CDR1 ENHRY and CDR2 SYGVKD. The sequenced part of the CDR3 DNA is TGTGCCATCAGTGAAGGCTACCAAGAGACC. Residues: CAISEGYQET. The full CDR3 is CAISEGYQETQYF.

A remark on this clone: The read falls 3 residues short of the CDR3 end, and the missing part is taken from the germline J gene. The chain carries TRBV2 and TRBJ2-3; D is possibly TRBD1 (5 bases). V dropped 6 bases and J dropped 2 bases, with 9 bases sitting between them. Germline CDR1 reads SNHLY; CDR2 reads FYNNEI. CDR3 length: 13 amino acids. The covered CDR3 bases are TGTGCCAGCAGCCCAGGGCCCACAGATACG. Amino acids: CASSPGPTDT. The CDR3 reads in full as CASSPGPTDTQYF.

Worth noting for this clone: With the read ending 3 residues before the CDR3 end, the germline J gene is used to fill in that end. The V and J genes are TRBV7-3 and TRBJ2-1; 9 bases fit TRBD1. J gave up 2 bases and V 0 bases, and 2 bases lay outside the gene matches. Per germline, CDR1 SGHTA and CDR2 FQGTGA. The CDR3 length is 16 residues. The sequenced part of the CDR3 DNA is TGTGCCAGCAGCTTAACAAGGGACAGGGCCTACAATGAG. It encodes CASSLTRDRAYNE. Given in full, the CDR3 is CASSLTRDRAYNEQFF. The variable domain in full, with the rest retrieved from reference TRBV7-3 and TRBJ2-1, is GAGVSQTPSNKVTEKGKYVELRCDPISGHTALYWYRQSLGQGPEFLIYFQGTGAADDSGLPNDRFFAVRPEGSVSTLKIQRTERGDSAVYLCASSLTRDRAYNEQFFGPGTRLTVL.

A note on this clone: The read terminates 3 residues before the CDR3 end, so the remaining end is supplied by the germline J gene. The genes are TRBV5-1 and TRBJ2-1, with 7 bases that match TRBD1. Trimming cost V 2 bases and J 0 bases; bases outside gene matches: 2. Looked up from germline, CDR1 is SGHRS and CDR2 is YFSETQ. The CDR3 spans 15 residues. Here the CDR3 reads CASSLTGDSYNEQFF. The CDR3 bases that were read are TGCGCCAGCAGCTTAACAGGGGACTCCTACAATGAG.

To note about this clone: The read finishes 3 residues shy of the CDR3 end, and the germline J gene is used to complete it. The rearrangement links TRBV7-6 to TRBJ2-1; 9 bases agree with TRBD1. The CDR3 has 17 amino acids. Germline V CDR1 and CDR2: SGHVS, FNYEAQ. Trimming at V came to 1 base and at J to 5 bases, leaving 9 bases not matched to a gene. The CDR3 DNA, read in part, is TGTGCCAGCAGCTTAGAGGCTCGGGGACAGGGCCACAATGAG. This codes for CASSLEARGQGHNE. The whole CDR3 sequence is CASSLEARGQGHNEQFF. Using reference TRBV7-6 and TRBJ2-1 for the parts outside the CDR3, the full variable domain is GAGVSQSPRYKVTKRGQDVALRCDPISGHVSLYWYRQALGQGPEFLTYFNYEAQQDKSGLPNDRFSAERPEGSISTLTIQRTEQRDSAMYRCASSLEARGQGHNEQFFGPGTRLTVL.

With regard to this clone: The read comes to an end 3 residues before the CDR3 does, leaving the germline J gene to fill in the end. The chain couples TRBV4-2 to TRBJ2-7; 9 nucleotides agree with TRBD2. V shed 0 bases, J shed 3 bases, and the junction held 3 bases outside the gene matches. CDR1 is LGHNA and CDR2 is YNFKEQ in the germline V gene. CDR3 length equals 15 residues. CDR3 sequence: CASSQDSGSIYEQYF. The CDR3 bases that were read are TGTGCCAGCAGCCAAGATAGCGGGAGTATCTACGAG.

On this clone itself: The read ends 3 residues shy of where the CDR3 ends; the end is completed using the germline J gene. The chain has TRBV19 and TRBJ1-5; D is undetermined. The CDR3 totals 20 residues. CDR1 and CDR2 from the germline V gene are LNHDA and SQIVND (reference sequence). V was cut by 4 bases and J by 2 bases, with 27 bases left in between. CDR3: CASSTLLLKGYQLGNQPQHF. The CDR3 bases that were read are TGTGCCAGTAGTACCCTGCTGCTGAAAGGGTATCAGTTGGGCAATCAGCCC.

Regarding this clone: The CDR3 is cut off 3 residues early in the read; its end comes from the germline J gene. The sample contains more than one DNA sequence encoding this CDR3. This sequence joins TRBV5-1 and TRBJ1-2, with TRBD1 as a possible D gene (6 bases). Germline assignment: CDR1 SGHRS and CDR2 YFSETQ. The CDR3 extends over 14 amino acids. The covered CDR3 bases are TGCGCCAGCAGCCCTAACACAGGGCTCGGCGGC. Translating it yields CASSPNTGLGG. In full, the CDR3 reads CASSPNTGLGGYTF. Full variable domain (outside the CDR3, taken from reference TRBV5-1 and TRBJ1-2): KAGVTQTPRYLIKTRGQQVTLSCSPISGHRSVSWYQQTPGQGLQFLFEYFSETQRNKGNFPGRFSGRQFSNSRSEMNVSTLELGDSALYLCASSPNTGLGGYTFGSGTRLTVV.

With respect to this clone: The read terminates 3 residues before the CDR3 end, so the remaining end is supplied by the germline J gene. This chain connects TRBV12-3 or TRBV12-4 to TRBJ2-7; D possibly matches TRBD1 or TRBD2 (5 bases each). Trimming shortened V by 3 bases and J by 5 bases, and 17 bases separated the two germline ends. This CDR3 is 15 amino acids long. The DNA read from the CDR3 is TGTGCCAGCAGTTTGCCCTCCGGGCAGGGAGACGAG. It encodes CASSLPSGQGDE. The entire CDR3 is CASSLPSGQGDEQYF.

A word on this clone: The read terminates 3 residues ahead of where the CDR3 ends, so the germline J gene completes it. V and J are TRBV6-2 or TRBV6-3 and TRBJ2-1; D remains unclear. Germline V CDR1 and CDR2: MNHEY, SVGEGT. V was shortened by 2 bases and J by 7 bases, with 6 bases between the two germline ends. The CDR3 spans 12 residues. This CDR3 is CASSYRWNEQFF. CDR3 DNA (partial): TGTGCCAGCAGTTACCGGTGGAATGAG.

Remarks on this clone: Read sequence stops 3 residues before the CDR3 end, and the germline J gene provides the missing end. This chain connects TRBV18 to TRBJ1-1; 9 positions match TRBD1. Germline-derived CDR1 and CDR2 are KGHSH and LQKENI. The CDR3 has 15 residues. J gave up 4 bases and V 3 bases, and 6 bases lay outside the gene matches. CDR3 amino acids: CASSPGQGMGTEAFF. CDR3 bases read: TGTGCCAGCTCACCCGGACAGGGGATGGGCACTGAA.

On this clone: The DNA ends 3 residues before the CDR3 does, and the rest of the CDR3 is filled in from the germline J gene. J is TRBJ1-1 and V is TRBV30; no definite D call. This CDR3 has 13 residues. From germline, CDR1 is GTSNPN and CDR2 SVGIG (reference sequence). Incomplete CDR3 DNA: TGTGCCTGGAGGCGGGAAGGGTTGCCTCTC. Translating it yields CAWRREGLPL. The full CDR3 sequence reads CAWRREGLPLAFF.

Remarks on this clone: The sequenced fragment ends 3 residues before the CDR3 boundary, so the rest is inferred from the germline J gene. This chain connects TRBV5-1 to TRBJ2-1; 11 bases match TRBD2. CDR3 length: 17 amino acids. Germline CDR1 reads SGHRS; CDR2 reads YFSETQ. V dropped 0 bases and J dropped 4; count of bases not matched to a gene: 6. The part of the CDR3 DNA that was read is TGCGCCAGCAGCTTGGACGTACGGACTAGCGGGTACAATGAG. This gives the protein CASSLDVRTSGYNE. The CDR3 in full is CASSLDVRTSGYNEQFF. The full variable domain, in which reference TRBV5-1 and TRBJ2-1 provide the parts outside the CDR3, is KAGVTQTPRYLIKTRGQQVTLSCSPISGHRSVSWYQQTPGQGLQFLFEYFSETQRNKGNFPGRFSGRQFSNSRSEMNVSTLELGDSALYLCASSLDVRTSGYNEQFFGPGTRLTVL.

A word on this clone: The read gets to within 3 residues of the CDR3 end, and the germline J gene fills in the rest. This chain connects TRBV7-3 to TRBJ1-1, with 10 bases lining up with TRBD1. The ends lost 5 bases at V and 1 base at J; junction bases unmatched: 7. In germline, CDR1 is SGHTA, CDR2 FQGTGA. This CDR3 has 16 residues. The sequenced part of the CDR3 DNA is TGTGCCAGCAGCCAGGACAGGGGGAAGGGGAACACTGAA. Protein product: CASSQDRGKGNTE. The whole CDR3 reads CASSQDRGKGNTEAFF.

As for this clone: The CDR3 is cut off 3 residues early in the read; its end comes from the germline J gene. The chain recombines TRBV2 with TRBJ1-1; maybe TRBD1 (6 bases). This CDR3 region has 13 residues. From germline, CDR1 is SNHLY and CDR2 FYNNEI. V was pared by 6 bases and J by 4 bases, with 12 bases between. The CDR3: CASRTQGSTEAFF. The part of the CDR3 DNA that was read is TGTGCCAGCAGGACACAGGGATCCACTGAA.